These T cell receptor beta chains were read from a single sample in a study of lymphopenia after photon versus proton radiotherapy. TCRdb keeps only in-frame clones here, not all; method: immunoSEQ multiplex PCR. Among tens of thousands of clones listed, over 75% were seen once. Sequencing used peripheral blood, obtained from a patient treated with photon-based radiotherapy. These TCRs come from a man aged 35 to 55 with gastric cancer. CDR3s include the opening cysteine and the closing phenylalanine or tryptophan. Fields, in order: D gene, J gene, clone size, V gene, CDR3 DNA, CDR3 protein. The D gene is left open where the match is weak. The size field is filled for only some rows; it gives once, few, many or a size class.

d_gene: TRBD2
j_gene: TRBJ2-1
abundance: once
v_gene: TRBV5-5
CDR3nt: TGTGCCAGCAGCTTGGCCTCTAGCGGGGGGCACAATTCCTACAATGAGCAGTTCTTC
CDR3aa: CASSLASSGGHNSYNEQFF

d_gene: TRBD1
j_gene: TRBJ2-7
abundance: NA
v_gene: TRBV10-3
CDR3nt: TGTGCCATCAGCCCCTCGACAGGGAACCCCGAACAGTACTTC
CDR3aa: CAISPSTGNPEQYF

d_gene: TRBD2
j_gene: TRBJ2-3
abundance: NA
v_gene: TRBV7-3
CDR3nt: TGTGCCAGCAGCTTTAGCGGGGGGGACACAGATACGCAGTATTTT
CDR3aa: CASSFSGGDTDTQYF

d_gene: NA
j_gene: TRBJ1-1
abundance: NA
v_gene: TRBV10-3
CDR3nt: TGTGCCATCAGGGACAGCAGGGCGAACACTGAAGCTTTCTTT
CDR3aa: CAIRDSRANTEAFF

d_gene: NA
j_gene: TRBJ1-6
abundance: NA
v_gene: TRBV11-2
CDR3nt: TGTGCCAGCAGCTTAGCAACAGGGTTCCGATCACCCCTCCACTTT
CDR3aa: CASSLATGFRSPLHF

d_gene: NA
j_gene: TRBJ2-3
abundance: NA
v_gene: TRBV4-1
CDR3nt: TGCGCCAGCAGCCCCCAATTCAAGGGGGATACGCAGTATTTT
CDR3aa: CASSPQFKGDTQYF

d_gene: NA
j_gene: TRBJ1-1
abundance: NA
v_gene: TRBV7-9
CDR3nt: TGTGCCAGCAGCTTACTACAGCTATCTGAAGCTTTCTTT
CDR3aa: CASSLLQLSEAFF

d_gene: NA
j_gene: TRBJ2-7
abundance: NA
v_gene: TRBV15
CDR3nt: TGTGCCACCAGCACCCGGGTCAGGGCGAAAAACGAGCAGTACTTC
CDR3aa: CATSTRVRAKNEQYF

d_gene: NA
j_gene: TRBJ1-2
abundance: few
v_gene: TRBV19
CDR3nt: TGTGCCAGTAGCCAAACGACCCAGGCCCGGGGCTACACCTTC
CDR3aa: CASSQTTQARGYTF

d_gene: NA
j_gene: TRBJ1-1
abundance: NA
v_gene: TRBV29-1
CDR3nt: TGCAGCGTTGTAGGGCGTCTTACGAACACTGAAGCTTTCTTT
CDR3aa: CSVVGRLTNTEAFF

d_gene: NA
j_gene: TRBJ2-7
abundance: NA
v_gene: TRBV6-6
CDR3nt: TGTGCCAGCAGTTTACAGGGACGCGAGCAGTACTTC
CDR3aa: CASSLQGREQYF

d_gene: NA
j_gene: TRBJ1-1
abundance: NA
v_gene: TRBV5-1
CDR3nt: TGCGCCAGCAGCCAGGGACATCGGAACACTGAAGCTTTCTTT
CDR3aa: CASSQGHRNTEAFF

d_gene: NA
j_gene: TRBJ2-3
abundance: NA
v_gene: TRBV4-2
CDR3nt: TGTGCCAGCAGCCAAGATCGGGGCACAGATACGCAGTATTTT
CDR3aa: CASSQDRGTDTQYF

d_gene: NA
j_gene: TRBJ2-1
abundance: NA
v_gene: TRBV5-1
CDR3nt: TGCGCCAGCAGCTTGGCCGGACAAGAGCAGTTCTTC
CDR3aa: CASSLAGQEQFF